The present T cell receptor (beta chain) was sequenced within a study of immune evolution from preneoplasia to lung adenocarcinoma. The overall study: HLA loss of heterozygosity: approximately 7.5% AIS, under 19% MIA, over 30% ADC, none AAH.

Histologic diagnosis was independently verified by two lung pathologists. Premalignant or tumor cells were enriched by macro-dissection after pathologic assessment. Sequenced by immunoSEQ multiplex PCR; TCRdb stores in-frame clones only, minus some. The sample includes 12,000 to 15,000 clones, about 80% seen only once; the top ten take around 3%. The V and J ends lost 2 bases and 4 bases respectively, with 11 bases between them. Germline-derived CDR1 and CDR2 are MNHNY and SVGAGI (reference sequence). The CDR3 spans 14 residues. Study-level findings and limits: KRAS-mutant nodules had the highest T cell clonality.

Note on this clone: Its target is unknown.

This receptor was taken from a person in their sixties or seventies with lung adenocarcinoma. The sample comprised FFPE minimally invasive lung adenocarcinoma tissue. The genes are TRBV6-6 and TRBJ2-5; D remains unclear. This chain's CDR3 is CASSYGPTGETQYF. The CDR3 nucleotides are TGTGCCAGCAGTTACGGCCCAACGGGAGAGACCCAGTACTTC.